Given below is one TCR beta chain in context. Described time point: peripheral blood 6 weeks after treatment start. The sample originates from a study of PD-L1 blockade in urothelial cancer. The CDR3 is made up of 14 amino acids. Germline V gene sequence: CDR1 MNHEY, CDR2 SMNVEV (reference sequence). Unmatched junction bases numbered 8, after V lost 6 bases and J lost 5 bases. TCRdb's copy holds only in-frame clones and misses some; the assay was immunoSEQ multiplex PCR. The sample includes under 85,000 clones, approximately 90% of them seen just once. Source: PBMCs, taken around atezolizumab (anti-PD-L1) treatment. This TCR was sampled from a woman of 80 years or more with urothelial cancer. J is TRBJ1-1 and V is TRBV27, with TRBD1 matching over 8 bases. As DNA, the CDR3 is TGTGCCAGCAGATTCCAGGGGGCGAGAACTGAAGCTTTCTTT. Translation: CASRFQGARTEAFF.